This TCR beta chain came from a study of control samples from healthy donors and cancer patients. Trimming left V 0 bases short and J 0 bases short, with 3 bases between. Germline loops: CDR1 SGHRS, CDR2 YFSETQ. The CDR3 spans 13 residues. Concerning this clone: Other DNA sequences in this sample translate to the same CDR3.

Sequenced by immunoSEQ multiplex PCR; TCRdb stores in-frame clones only, minus some. Counted here are about 410,000 clones, about 93% occurring once; the ten biggest clones make up 5.5% to 7.5%. The sequencing sample was made of PBMCs. The chain links TRBV5-1 to TRBJ1-1; D gene ambiguous. This clonotype originated in a man aged 35-49 years with head and neck cancer. CDR3 residues: CASSLGMNTEAFF. CDR3 bases: TGCGCCAGCAGCTTGGGGATGAACACTGAAGCTTTCTTT.